One sample yielded the 19 T cell receptor beta chains listed below, sequenced in a study of blood T cell repertoires in COVID-19. TCRdb keeps only in-frame clones here, not all; method: immunoSEQ multiplex PCR. The sample has some 400,000 clones; 90% to 95% are singletons. Sequenced: PBMCs or T cells enriched from blood (not recorded which). Every receptor here comes from a woman between 40 and 50 years old who had been exposed to COVID-19.

The chain is built from TRBV18 and TRBJ1-4; 7 bases fit TRBD1. Germline assignment: CDR1 KGHSH and CDR2 LQKENI. This CDR3 comprises 17 residues. The V segment lost 2 bases and the J segment 1 base; nucleotides outside the gene matches: 7. The CDR3 region has the DNA TGTGCCAGCTCACCAATACAAAACAGGGGAACTAATGAAAAACTGTTTTTT. It specifies CASSPIQNRGTNEKLFF.

The V call is TRBV5-4, the J call TRBJ1-2, with TRBD1 matching 11 bases. With 4 bases clipped from V and 6 bases from J, the junction kept 5 bases outside the gene matches. This CDR3 comprises 14 residues. Germline CDR1 SGHNT, CDR2 YYREEE (reference sequence). The CDR3 here is CASSLGQGANGYTF. The CDR3 DNA sequence: TGTGCCAGCAGCCTAGGACAGGGGGCAAATGGCTACACCTTC.

This clone was picked up one time. This chain joins TRBV7-2 and TRBJ2-3; D might be TRBD2 (5 bases). The CDR3 runs 15 residues. V lost 2 bases and J 1 base, leaving 10 bases between the germline ends. Germline lookup yields CDR1 SGHTA and CDR2 FQGNSA. The CDR3 region has the DNA TGTGCCAGCAGCTTAAGAGGTAGCGGCACAGATACGCAGTATTTT. Translated, it gives CASSLRGSGTDTQYF.

V usage is TRBV2 and J usage is TRBJ1-1; D is uncertain. Between the trimmed V and J ends, which lost 2 bases and 0 bases, there was a span of 7 bases. Looked up from germline, CDR1 is SNHLY and CDR2 is FYNNEI. The length of the CDR3 is 14 residues. The CDR3: CASSETRLNTEAFF. The CDR3 nucleotides read TGTGCCAGCAGTGAAACCAGGCTGAACACTGAAGCTTTCTTT.

This rearrangement joins TRBV24-1 to TRBJ1-6, with TRBD1 matching over 11 bases. Per the germline V gene, CDR1 is KGHDR and CDR2 is SFDVKD. The CDR3 totals 17 residues. J lost 8 bases, V lost 4 bases, and 9 bases had no gene match. The CDR3: CATSDPRTGGEDSPLHF. The CDR3 bases are TGTGCCACCAGTGACCCAAGGACAGGGGGCGAAGATTCACCCCTCCACTTT.

The V gene is TRBV4-1, the J gene TRBJ1-2; no clear D. The V end lost 0 bases, the J end lost 5 bases, and 19 bases lay between the germline ends. The CDR3 extends over 17 amino acids. Germline CDR1 is MGHRA and CDR2 is YSYEKL. The CDR3 here is CASSQDPLAGSRYGYTF. The DNA for the CDR3 is TGCGCCAGCAGCCAAGATCCTTTAGCGGGCAGTCGATATGGCTACACCTTC.

This sequence joins TRBV18 and TRBJ2-2; 8 bases are a match to TRBD1. V was pared by 0 bases and J by 4 bases, with 7 bases of the junction left unmatched. The CDR3 covers 17 residues. Germline values: CDR1 KGHSH, CDR2 LQKENI. The CDR3 reads CASSPPGRGPFTGELFF. The CDR3 region has the DNA TGTGCCAGCTCACCACCTGGCAGGGGGCCTTTCACCGGGGAGCTGTTTTTT. Using reference TRBV18 and TRBJ2-2 for the parts outside the CDR3, the full variable domain is NAGVMQNPRHLVRRRGQEARLRCSPMKGHSHVYWYRQLPEEGLKFMVYLQKENIIDESGMPKERFSAEFPKEGPSILRIQQVVRGDSAAYFCASSPPGRGPFTGELFFGEGSRLTVL.

The DNA of the CDR3 is TGTGCCAGCAGCCCCCGGGGAGGGACCGGTCAGCCCCAGCATTTT. Its translation is CASSPRGGTGQPQHF. The gene calls are TRBV28 and TRBJ1-5, with D possibly being TRBD1 (5 bases). This CDR3 region has 15 residues. V lost 6 bases and J 6 bases, leaving 18 bases between the germline ends. The germline CDR1 and CDR2 sequences are MDHEN and SYDVKM.

The chain carries TRBV6-1 and TRBJ1-1; 9 bases fit TRBD1. CDR1 MNHNS and CDR2 SASEGT come from the germline V gene. This CDR3 region has 15 residues. After removal of 6 bases from V and 0 bases from J, the junction contained 5 bases not matched to a gene. In nucleotides, the CDR3 is TGTGCCAGCAGAGGACAGGGGTCGATGAACACTGAAGCTTTCTTT. Amino acids: CASRGQGSMNTEAFF.

The rearrangement links TRBV11-2 to TRBJ2-1, with 9 bases lining up with TRBD2. Germline lookup yields CDR1 SGHAT and CDR2 FQNNGV. V gave up 6 bases and J gave up 7 bases; unmatched junction bases: 4. The CDR3 sequence is 13 residues long. The CDR3 loop reads CASRAGGRNEQFF. The CDR3 nucleotides read TGTGCCAGCAGGGCGGGGGGGCGGAATGAGCAGTTCTTC.

This clone was found once. V gene TRBV3-1 (or the pseudogene TRBV3-2) combines with J gene TRBJ2-1; TRBD2 agrees at 11 bases. Germline V gene sequence: CDR1 LGHDT, CDR2 YNNKEL (reference sequence). The V segment lost 1 base and the J segment 6 bases; nucleotides outside the gene matches: 5. This CDR3 region has 16 residues. CDR3: CASSQGLAGGSNEQFF. The CDR3 DNA is TGTGCCAGCAGCCAAGGGTTAGCGGGAGGGAGCAATGAGCAGTTCTTC.

V is TRBV6-6 and J is TRBJ1-6, with D unclear. Germline values: CDR1 MNHNY, CDR2 SVGAGI (reference sequence). The CDR3 spans 14 residues. The V end lost 6 bases, the J end lost 10 bases, and 16 bases lay between the germline ends. CDR3 nucleotides: TGTGCCAGCAGACCCGCCTTCCTGGGCTCACCCCTCCACTTT. Protein: CASRPAFLGSPLHF.

The chain couples TRBV6-5 to TRBJ2-1, with D tentatively TRBD1 (6 bases). The CDR3 runs to 11 residues. V gave up 1 base and J gave up 13 bases, with 8 bases separating them. Per germline, CDR1 MNHEY and CDR2 SVGAGI. The CDR3 sequence is CASSYFGTQFF. The CDR3, as DNA: TGTGCCAGCAGTTACTTCGGGACACAGTTCTTC.

This rearrangement joins TRBV5-4 to TRBJ2-5, with D possibly matching TRBD2 (6 bases). CDR1 is SGHNT, CDR2 YYREEE, per germline (reference sequence). V shed 0 bases and J shed 5 bases, with 11 bases lying between them. The CDR3 has 14 amino acids. The CDR3 region has the DNA TGTGCCAGCAGCTTGGTAGGCGGGGACGAGACCCAGTACTTC. Translation: CASSLVGGDETQYF.

V and J are TRBV3-1 (or the pseudogene TRBV3-2) and TRBJ2-1; D unresolved. The CDR3 consists of 18 residues. CDR1 is LGHDT, CDR2 YNNKEL, per germline (reference sequence). V shed 7 bases and J shed 8 bases, with 30 bases lying between them. The CDR3 protein is CASKPNAPFGHLTDEQFF. The CDR3, as DNA: TGTGCCAGCAAGCCCAACGCCCCTTTTGGGCACCTAACGGATGAGCAGTTCTTC.

The rearrangement links TRBV27 to TRBJ1-6, with 10 bases identical to TRBD1. J was trimmed by 7 bases and V by 8 bases; bases with no gene match: 8. Germline V gives CDR1 MNHEY, CDR2 SMNVEV (reference sequence). This CDR3 has 15 amino acids. As DNA, the CDR3 is TGTGCCAGCCGCCCCCGGGACAGGGGAAATTCACCCCTCCACTTT. Protein: CASRPRDRGNSPLHF.

The CDR3 sequence is CASGLTSGQGTYEQYF. The DNA for the CDR3 is TGTGCTAGTGGTTTGACCTCGGGACAGGGGACCTACGAGCAGTACTTC. This chain links TRBV12-5 with TRBJ2-7; 10 nucleotides align to TRBD1. The CDR3 length is 16 residues. From germline, CDR1 is LGHNT and CDR2 FRNRAP. J lost 2 bases, V lost 2 bases, and 6 bases had no gene match.

This clone has a handful of counts. This rearrangement joins TRBV27 to TRBJ2-3, with a tentative D call TRBD2 (6 bases). This CDR3 is 14 amino acids long. CDR1 MNHEY and CDR2 SMNVEV come from the germline V gene (reference sequence). V was clipped by 6 bases and J by 0 bases, with 10 bases between them. CDR3 nucleotide sequence: TGTGCCAGCAGAATAGCGGTTAGCACAGATACGCAGTATTTT. Translating it yields CASRIAVSTDTQYF.

This clone occurred once. This chain connects TRBV9 to TRBJ1-5; 9 bases are a match to TRBD1. The germline V gene has CDR1 SGDLS and CDR2 YYNGEE. With V trimmed by 8 bases and J by 1 base, 19 bases remained unmatched. CDR3 size: 19 residues. CDR3 sequence (DNA): TGTGCCAGTAAGCCCCGGACAGGGGAGCCTAAGGGCAGCAATCAGCCCCAGCATTTT. Amino acids: CASKPRTGEPKGSNQPQHF.